This T cell receptor beta chain was sequenced for a study of blood T cell repertoires in COVID-19 (dated by TCRdb to the early 2020s). In terms of the full investigation: Collaborator samples came from the United States, Italy and Spain and covered acute and convalescent phases of COVID-19. The prospective study material was composed of cDNA or gDNA derived from T cells, B-cell-depleted T cells, or PBMCs. Subjects who had been exposed to COVID-19, were actively infected with it, or had recovered from it provided the deeply sampled blood TCRbeta repertoires that made up the dataset. The repertoires were made available in a free public database intended to serve as a resource for research on the immune response to SARS-CoV-2. Samples came from the ongoing ImmuneRACE study (first 160 participants) plus 1,254 subjects from 6 global collaborators. Nearly every sample came with metadata listing a de-identified subject ID, COVID-19 status, age in years and sex. Where available, HLA class I and class II types were taken from metadata supplied by the sample provider and were not determined by assay-based typing. The study at large found these results: Clinical and demographic metadata were provided uncurated, with the amount varying by source and participant.

The junction carries 12 bases between V and J, which are trimmed by 5 bases and 5 bases respectively. The CDR3 measures 13 amino acids from cysteine to phenylalanine. The entry retains the CDR3 DNA only, 39 bases that are in frame from base 1. CDR1 and CDR2, per the germline V gene (reference sequence), are LNHDA and SQIVND. As regards this clone: Its binding antigen is unknown. Base qualities are not at hand, and no much larger clone is one base apart.

One collaborating source in Seattle enrolled patients during active infection and followed them longitudinally through the course of disease. Collaborating institutions collected whole blood in K2EDTA tubes following their own protocols. For TCRbeta analysis, collaborators shipped samples in one of three forms: frozen whole blood, isolated PBMCs, or DNA extracted from either of those sample types. TCRbeta CDR3 regions were amplified from genomic DNA using the immunoSEQ Assay, a bias-controlled multiplex PCR. In the original analysis: The number of nucleated cells in each sample was estimated by amplification of reference gene primers within the assay. To quantify the absolute abundance of each unique TCRbeta CDR3 rearrangement, sequence reads were collapsed and filtered. For each sample, productive Simpson clonality was calculated as the square root of Simpson's diversity index over productive rearrangements. TCRdb stores this immuneACCESS table with in-frame sequences only. Part of the clones is absent; in the studies checked, under half of the shortfall reflects unresolved V genes, and no reason is known for the rest. V and J calls plus clone size are reproduced from that table; the DNA served to infer D and trimming. This sample lists almost 350,000 clones; over 85% were detected once. Jointly, the top ten make up under 5% of the sample.

The sample comprised peripheral blood. The receptor chain draws on TRBV19 and TRBJ1-1; the D gene identity is not certain. The sequence was collected from an older woman with COVID-19, enrolled during active disease. CDR3 loop: CASSVLPGTEAFF. In nucleotide form, the sequence is TGTGCCAGTAGTGTATTACCCGGGACTGAAGCTTTCTTT.